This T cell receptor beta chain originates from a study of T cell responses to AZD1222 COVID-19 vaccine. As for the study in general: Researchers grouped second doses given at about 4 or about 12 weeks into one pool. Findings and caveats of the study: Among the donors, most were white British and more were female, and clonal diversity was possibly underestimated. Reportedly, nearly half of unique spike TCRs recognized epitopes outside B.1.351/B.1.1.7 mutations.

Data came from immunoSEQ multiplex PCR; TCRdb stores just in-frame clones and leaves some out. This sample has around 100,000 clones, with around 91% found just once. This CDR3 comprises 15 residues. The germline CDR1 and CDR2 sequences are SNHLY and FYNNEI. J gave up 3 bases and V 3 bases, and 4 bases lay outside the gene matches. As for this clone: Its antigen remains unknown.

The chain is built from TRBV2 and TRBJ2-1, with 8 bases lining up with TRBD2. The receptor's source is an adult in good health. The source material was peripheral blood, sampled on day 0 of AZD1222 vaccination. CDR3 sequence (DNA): TGTGCCAGCAGTGACGGGCTAGCGGGCTACAATGAGCAGTTCTTC. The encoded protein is CASSDGLAGYNEQFF.